The next 21 T cell receptor beta chains were all read from a single sample in a study of T cell responses to AZD1222 COVID-19 vaccine. Clones were read by immunoSEQ multiplex PCR, and TCRdb kept only the in-frame ones, dropping some. Of about 99,000 clones listed, more than 75% were seen once; the top ten hold around 3%. Sample: peripheral blood, taken on day 0 of AZD1222 vaccination. The source is an adult in good health.

This chain joins TRBV27 and TRBJ2-1, with D maybe TRBD2 (5 bases). V was trimmed by 3 bases and J by 4 bases, leaving 19 bases between them. This CDR3 spans 17 amino acids. Looked up from germline, CDR1 is MNHEY and CDR2 is SMNVEV (reference sequence). CDR3 amino acids: CASSFGPHTGRYNEQFF. In DNA, the CDR3 is TGTGCCAGCAGTTTCGGGCCCCACACGGGAAGGTACAATGAGCAGTTCTTC.

The chain has TRBV9 and TRBJ1-5; 8 nucleotides align to TRBD1. The CDR3 loop spans 16 amino acids. The trim removed 0 bases at V and 3 bases at J, leaving 5 bases unmatched. CDR1 is SGDLS and CDR2 is YYNGEE in the germline V gene. The CDR3 protein is CASSVGTGRDNQPQHF. In nucleotides, the CDR3 is TGTGCCAGCAGCGTAGGGACAGGGCGTGACAATCAGCCCCAGCATTTT.

The J gene is TRBJ1-1, the V gene TRBV19; D is unclear. The length of the CDR3 is 13 residues. Between the trimmed V and J ends, which lost 7 bases and 3 bases, there was a span of 12 bases. CDR1 is LNHDA and CDR2 is SQIVND in the germline V gene (reference sequence). CDR3 region: CASTSDGHTEAFF. In DNA, the CDR3 is TGTGCCAGTACCTCGGACGGACACACTGAAGCTTTCTTT.

V gene TRBV19 combines with J gene TRBJ2-5; weak D call: TRBD1 (5 bases). V was clipped by 6 bases and J by 4 bases, with 12 bases between them. CDR3 size: 13 residues. Germline CDR1 reads LNHDA; CDR2 reads SQIVND (reference sequence). CDR3 nucleotides: TGTGCCAGTAGCCCAGGGATTAGAGAGACCCAGTACTTC. Translation: CASSPGIRETQYF.

The V and J genes are TRBV5-1 and TRBJ2-1, with 7 positions matching TRBD2. This CDR3 spans 16 amino acids. Losses at the gene ends were 3 bases for V and 8 bases for J; bases not matched to a gene: 14. From germline, CDR1 is SGHRS and CDR2 YFSETQ. This CDR3 reads CASSSLLGGSTHEQFF. CDR3 DNA: TGCGCCAGCAGCTCGCTCTTGGGCGGGAGTACCCATGAGCAGTTCTTC.

The chain joins TRBV19 to TRBJ2-1, with D maybe TRBD2 (5 bases). This CDR3 contains 13 residues. V lost 3 bases and J lost 7, with 10 bases in between. The germline CDR1 and CDR2 sequences are LNHDA and SQIVND (reference sequence). In DNA form, the CDR3 reads TGTGCCAGTAGTATCCGTGAGGGAAATGAGCAGTTCTTC. Amino acid sequence: CASSIREGNEQFF.

The chain has TRBV19 and TRBJ2-5; TRBD2 agrees at 11 bases. V dropped 4 bases and J dropped 3; count of bases not matched to a gene: 7. CDR3 length: 16 amino acids. Germline V gene data show CDR1 as LNHDA and CDR2 as SQIVND (reference sequence). CDR3 in amino acids: CASSTLSGLAEETQYF. In DNA, the CDR3 is TGTGCCAGTAGTACCCTTTCGGGACTAGCGGAAGAGACCCAGTACTTC.

V and J are TRBV5-1 and TRBJ1-3; 8 bases fit TRBD1. In germline, CDR1 is SGHRS, CDR2 YFSETQ. V gave up 4 bases and J gave up 3 bases; unmatched junction bases: 6. There are 15 residues in the CDR3. The CDR3 region is CASSTGQVNGNTIYF. CDR3 DNA sequence: TGCGCCAGCAGCACGGGACAGGTTAATGGAAACACCATATATTTT.

The chain uses TRBV18 and TRBJ2-2, with a possible D match to TRBD1 (6 bases). Germline CDR1 KGHSH, CDR2 LQKENI. V lost 4 bases, J lost 1 base, and 13 bases lay in between. This CDR3 spans 16 amino acids. The CDR3 loop reads CASSQRDIRNTGELFF. CDR3 nucleotide sequence: TGTGCCAGCTCACAGAGGGACATTAGGAACACCGGGGAGCTGTTTTTT.

The chain recombines TRBV19 with TRBJ2-7; maybe TRBD2 (6 bases). Germline values: CDR1 LNHDA, CDR2 SQIVND (reference sequence). The CDR3 loop spans 14 amino acids. Trimming removed 1 base from V and 5 bases from J, with 12 bases in between. The CDR3: CASSIGEEAHEQYF. The CDR3 bases are TGTGCCAGTAGTATAGGGGAGGAGGCCCACGAGCAGTACTTC.

The chain links TRBV24-1 to TRBJ1-1, with 11 bases that match TRBD1. The CDR3 totals 15 residues. Germline-derived CDR1 and CDR2 are KGHDR and SFDVKD. V lost 3 bases and J lost 3; bases outside the gene matches: 2. This CDR3 reads CATSDAGQGDTEAFF. In nucleotides, the CDR3 is TGTGCCACCAGTGATGCGGGACAGGGGGACACTGAAGCTTTCTTT.

The rearrangement joins TRBV7-8 to TRBJ1-2, with 7 bases lining up with TRBD1. The J segment lost 3 bases and the V segment lost 5 bases, leaving 9 bases of the junction unmatched. The CDR3 consists of 15 residues. Germline CDR1 is SGHVS and CDR2 is FQNEAQ. The CDR3 is CASSPRRDSHYGYTF. DNA of the CDR3: TGTGCCAGCAGCCCCCGTCGGGACAGCCACTATGGCTACACCTTC.

Judged by abundance, this clone is medium-sized. The chain is built from TRBV24-1 and TRBJ2-2; TRBD1 matches 9 bases. The V gene's germline CDR1 is KGHDR and CDR2 SFDVKD. This CDR3 spans 16 amino acids. Trimming removed 3 bases from V and 3 bases from J; junction bases left unmatched: 4. The CDR3 nucleotides are TGTGCCACCAGTGATCCCAGGACAGGGGACACCGGGGAGCTGTTTTTT. It specifies CATSDPRTGDTGELFF.

The rearrangement joins TRBV12-3 or TRBV12-4 to TRBJ2-3; D is ambiguous. The CDR3 is made up of 13 amino acids. Trimming shortened V by 2 bases and J by 1 base, and 4 bases separated the two germline ends. The CDR3 DNA reads as TGTGCCAGCAGTTTAATCCGCACAGATACGCAGTATTTT. Translating gives CASSLIRTDTQYF.

In nucleotides, the CDR3 is TGTGCCAGCAGTGTCTCCCAACTAGCGGGAGAAGTACATGGGAATGAGCAGTTCTTC. Amino acids: CASSVSQLAGEVHGNEQFF. This chain connects TRBV2 to TRBJ2-1; 11 nucleotides match TRBD2. The length of the CDR3 is 19 residues. The V segment lost 4 bases and the J segment 7 bases; nucleotides outside the gene matches: 18. Germline loops: CDR1 SNHLY, CDR2 FYNNEI.

The chain has TRBV7-6 and TRBJ2-3; 8 bases line up with TRBD2. The CDR3 is 15 amino acids. Germline CDR1 SGHVS, CDR2 FNYEAQ. V gave up 5 bases and J gave up 0 bases; unmatched junction bases: 4. The CDR3 nucleotides are TGTGCCAGCAGCCTGAGCGGGAGTAGCACAGATACGCAGTATTTT. Its translation is CASSLSGSSTDTQYF.

This chain links TRBV27 with TRBJ1-2, with D possibly being TRBD1 (5 bases). Per germline, CDR1 MNHEY and CDR2 SMNVEV (reference sequence). V gave up 5 bases and J gave up 6 bases, with 16 bases separating them. The CDR3 sequence is 14 residues long. The CDR3 sequence: CASSRSAGTHGYTF. CDR3 sequence (DNA): TGTGCCAGCAGTCGTTCTGCGGGGACCCATGGCTACACCTTC.

V usage is TRBV7-3 and J usage is TRBJ2-7; D call uncertain. The CDR3 covers 21 residues. CDR1 and CDR2 from the germline V gene are SGHTA and FQGTGA. Deletions cut 4 bases from V and 0 bases from J, with 31 bases between. CDR3: CASSSRPTLSRIRIPSYEQYF. The CDR3 DNA sequence: TGTGCCAGCAGCTCCCGTCCCACACTATCAAGGATCAGGATTCCCTCCTACGAGCAGTACTTC.

This sequence joins TRBV13 and TRBJ2-2; no clear D gene. CDR1 PRHDT and CDR2 FYEKMQ come from the germline V gene (reference sequence). Trimming took 4 bases from V and 5 from J, leaving 8 bases between them. This CDR3 is 13 amino acids long. DNA for the CDR3: TGTGCCAGCAGCTCCTTAGGTACCGGGGAGCTGTTTTTT. Its protein is CASSSLGTGELFF.

V usage is TRBV7-8 and J usage is TRBJ1-1, with a weak D call TRBD1 (6 bases). The CDR3 has 15 amino acids. V was pared by 0 bases and J by 1 base, with 9 bases between. Germline V gives CDR1 SGHVS, CDR2 FQNEAQ. The CDR3: CASSLASGQNTEAFF. CDR3 DNA sequence: TGTGCCAGCAGCTTAGCGTCGGGACAGAACACTGAAGCTTTCTTT. The whole variable domain, remainder taken from reference TRBV7-8 and TRBJ1-1, is GAGVSQSPRYKVAKRGQDVALRCDPISGHVSLFWYQQALGQGPEFLTYFQNEAQLDKSGLPSDRFFAERPEGSVSTLKIQRTQQEDSAVYLCASSLASGQNTEAFFGQGTRLTVV.

The J gene is TRBJ1-4, the V gene TRBV4-1, with TRBD1 matching over 10 bases. The CDR3 runs to 16 residues. Trimming took 4 bases from V and 6 from J; bases not matched to a gene: 8. Germline-derived CDR1 and CDR2 are MGHRA and YSYEKL. CDR3 in amino acids: CASSPLGQGGDEKLFF. The CDR3 bases are TGCGCCAGCAGCCCCCTAGGACAGGGGGGGGATGAAAAACTGTTTTTT.